These 20 T cell receptor beta chains came from one sample sequenced in a study of metastatic and nonmetastatic thyroid tumors. TCRdb re-called clones from the PCR reads using MiXCR. The data contain some 31,000 clones, 6% to 9.5% of them singletons. There were no patients who had received any treatment before thyroid surgery. The sequencing sample was made of blood. The source is a female donor with papillary thyroid cancer or a benign thyroid nodule (not recorded which). Some clones in this sample may be carry-over from other donors' samples.

This clone was observed many times. The chain carries TRBV18 and TRBJ2-5, with 7 bases matching TRBD1. The CDR3 consists of 13 residues. The junction had 3 bases not matched to a gene; V was cut back by 7 bases and J by 1 base. Per germline, CDR1 KGHSH and CDR2 LQKENI. CDR3 amino acids: CASLGDSQETQYF. The CDR3 DNA reads as TGTGCCAGCTTAGGGGACAGCCAAGAGACCCAGTACTTC.

Ten or more counts support this clone. The chain is built from TRBV6-1 and TRBJ2-1, with D unclear. The V end lost 8 bases, the J end lost 0 bases, and 8 bases lay between the germline ends. The CDR3 runs 13 residues. CDR1 and CDR2 from the germline V gene are MNHNS and SASEGT. CDR3 in amino acids: CASARFSYNEQFF. The CDR3 bases are TGTGCCAGCGCCAGGTTCTCCTACAATGAGCAGTTCTTC.

In this sample, this clone turned up many times. The chain combines TRBV9 with TRBJ2-1; D gene ambiguous. V was trimmed by 0 bases and J by 10 bases, leaving 14 bases between them. The CDR3 loop spans 14 amino acids. The germline CDR1 and CDR2 sequences are SGDLS and YYNGEE. As DNA, the CDR3 is TGTGCCAGCAGCGTAGGGGGATCGATTGGCGAGCAGTTCTTC. It specifies CASSVGGSIGEQFF.

At least ten counts were recorded for this clone. The CDR3 DNA follows: TGTGCCAGCAGTGATGGGTTGTATGCCGGGGAGCTGTTTTTT. This sequence encodes CASSDGLYAGELFF. V is TRBV2 and J is TRBJ2-2; D is unresolved. Germline V CDR1 and CDR2: SNHLY, FYNNEI. The CDR3 consists of 14 residues. The ends were cut back, 3 bases at V and 6 bases at J, with 11 bases in the middle.

This clone appeared many times. The junction shows a germline mismatch at one end, possibly a read error. The sample contains more than one DNA sequence encoding this CDR3. The genes are TRBV28 and TRBJ2-7; TRBD1 matches 12 bases. This CDR3 contains 15 residues. Germline values: CDR1 MDHEN, CDR2 SYDVKM. The CDR3 sequence is CASLGEGQGAYEQYF. CDR3 bases: TGTGCCAGCCTAGGGGAGGGACAGGGGGCCTATGAGCAGTACTTC.

This clone occurred many times. This chain joins TRBV6-1 and TRBJ1-1; D is uncertain. This CDR3 contains 13 residues. V lost 5 bases to trimming and J lost 1 base, with 8 bases between them. Germline V CDR1 and CDR2: MNHNS, SASEGT. For the CDR3, the DNA is TGTGCCAGCAGTCGGACGGGGAACACTGAAGCTTTCTTT. Residues: CASSRTGNTEAFF.

The V gene is TRBV14, the J gene TRBJ2-3; no firm D call. The CDR3 length is 14 residues. V was shortened by 5 bases and J by 2 bases, with 11 bases between the two germline ends. In germline, CDR1 is SGHDN, CDR2 FVKESK. The CDR3, as DNA: TGTGCCAGCAGCTCCCGTACAACCACAGATACGCAGTATTTT. It encodes CASSSRTTTDTQYF. Based on the CDR3 plus reference TRBV14 and TRBJ2-3, the full variable domain is EAGVTQFPSHSVIEKGQTVTLRCDPISGHDNLYWYRRVMGKEIKFLLHFVKESKQDESGMPNNRFLAERTGGTYSTLKVQPAELEDSGVYFCASSSRTTTDTQYFGPGTRLTVL.

This clone has at least ten counts. V gene TRBV27 combines with J gene TRBJ2-5; TRBD1 matches 7 bases. The trim removed 5 bases at V and 10 bases at J, leaving 10 bases unmatched. Per germline, CDR1 MNHEY and CDR2 SMNVEV (reference sequence). The CDR3 totals 13 residues. CDR3 sequence (DNA): TGTGCCAGCAGTATGACAGGGCGCCGTGACCAGTACTTC. Translating it yields CASSMTGRRDQYF.

This clone has only a few counts. This clone may be a read error of a much larger clone one base away. This chain connects TRBV19 to TRBJ2-7; 7 nucleotides match TRBD2. CDR3 length: 11 amino acids. V gave up 9 bases and J gave up 13 bases; unmatched junction bases: 12. In germline, CDR1 is LNHDA, CDR2 SQIVND (reference sequence). CDR3 loop: CARVEWGGCYF. The CDR3 DNA reads TGTGCCAGAGTGGAATGGGGGGGTTGTTACTTC.

This chain connects TRBV5-4 to TRBJ1-2; tentatively, D is TRBD1 (5 bases). Germline V gene data show CDR1 as SGHNT and CDR2 as YYREEE (reference sequence). Between the trimmed V and J ends, which lost 0 bases and 1 base, there was a span of 22 bases. This CDR3 contains 19 residues. CDR3 DNA sequence: TGTGCCAGCAGCTTGGTGTTAGGGGCAGCTGGGGGATATAACTATGGCTACACCTTC. This gives the protein CASSLVLGAAGGYNYGYTF.

This clone was seen repeatedly, ten times or more. The chain is built from TRBV9 and TRBJ2-2; D call uncertain. V was clipped by 0 bases and J by 0 bases, with 9 bases between them. The length of the CDR3 is 16 residues. CDR1 and CDR2 from the germline V gene are SGDLS and YYNGEE. CDR3 sequence reads: CASSVVGWSNTGELFF. CDR3 sequence (DNA): TGTGCCAGCAGCGTAGTAGGTTGGTCGAACACCGGGGAGCTGTTTTTT.

This clone was found many times. The chain links TRBV6-2 or TRBV6-3 to TRBJ2-1, with unresolved D. V dropped 4 bases and J dropped 4 bases, with 8 bases sitting between them. The CDR3 consists of 13 residues. Per the germline V gene, CDR1 is MNHEY and CDR2 is SVGEGT. The CDR3 loop reads CASSWIRYNEQFF. The CDR3 bases are TGTGCCAGCAGTTGGATCCGATACAATGAGCAGTTCTTC.

At least ten counts were recorded for this clone. This chain links TRBV18 with TRBJ2-3; no reliable D call. Trimming took 2 bases from V and 11 from J, leaving 8 bases between them. Germline assignment: CDR1 KGHSH and CDR2 LQKENI. This CDR3 is 11 amino acids long. The CDR3 region has the DNA TGTGCCAGCTCACCAGATAGGGAGCAGTATTTT. Translating it yields CASSPDREQYF.

This clone occurred many times. The chain employs TRBV7-9 and TRBJ1-2; maybe TRBD1 (5 bases). This CDR3 region has 12 residues. CDR1 is SEHNR, CDR2 FQNEAQ, per germline (reference sequence). Trimming left V 7 bases short and J 8 bases short, with 14 bases between. CDR3 protein: CASTTTEAGYTF. CDR3 nucleotide sequence: TGTGCCAGCACTACGACAGAGGCCGGCTACACCTTC.

This clone was counted many times. J is TRBJ2-1 and V is TRBV7-8; 11 bases are a match to TRBD2. Germline V gives CDR1 SGHVS, CDR2 FQNEAQ. CDR3 length: 16 amino acids. V gave up 1 base and J gave up 8 bases; unmatched junction bases: 7. Here the CDR3 reads CASSLGVLAGADEQFF. The CDR3 nucleotides are TGTGCCAGCAGCTTAGGAGTACTAGCGGGGGCCGATGAGCAGTTCTTC.

This clone was seen at least ten times. The rearrangement uses TRBV11-2 and TRBJ2-5; unclear D gene. Trimming removed 1 base at V and 5 bases at J, with 5 bases between. The CDR3 has 12 amino acids. Germline V gene sequence: CDR1 SGHAT, CDR2 FQNNGV. CDR3 residues: CASSLVAETQYF. CDR3 DNA sequence: TGTGCCAGCAGCTTAGTGGCGGAGACCCAGTACTTC. The entire variable domain, with the rest obtained from reference TRBV11-2 and TRBJ2-5, is as follows: EAGVAQSPRYKIIEKRQSVAFWCNPISGHATLYWYQQILGQGPKLLIQFQNNGVVDDSQLPKDRFSAERLKGVDSTLKIQPAKLEDSAVYLCASSLVAETQYFGPGTRLLVL.

This clone was observed at least ten times. The chain employs TRBV28 and TRBJ1-2, with 7 bases lining up with TRBD1. The V and J ends lost 7 bases and 5 bases, in that order; junction bases with no gene match: 16. CDR1 and CDR2 from the germline V gene are MDHEN and SYDVKM. The CDR3 spans 16 residues. The CDR3 DNA reads TGTGCCAGCACCCGCCGAGTATCAGGGGGATTATATGGCTACACCTTC. Translated: CASTRRVSGGLYGYTF.

This clone was observed many times. The chain is built from TRBV28 and TRBJ1-5; D gene ambiguous. CDR1 MDHEN and CDR2 SYDVKM come from the germline V gene. This CDR3 region has 17 residues. V lost 2 bases and J lost 0, with 14 bases in between. The CDR3 nucleotides read TGTGCCAGCAGTTTAAGGTGGCAGCCCAATAGCAATCAGCCCCAGCATTTT. Its translation is CASSLRWQPNSNQPQHF.

This clone appeared a few times. The J gene is TRBJ2-1, the V gene TRBV3-1; no firm D call. The CDR3 runs 16 residues. V was clipped by 2 bases and J by 0 bases, with 11 bases between them. Germline CDR1 reads LGHDT; CDR2 reads YNNKEL (reference sequence). Written as DNA, the CDR3 is TGTGCCAGCAGCCAATTTGCAACGAGCTCCTACAATGAGCAGTTCTTC. This gives the protein CASSQFATSSYNEQFF.

This clone was detected ten times or more. The genes are TRBV24-1 and TRBJ2-5; D uncertain. Germline assignment: CDR1 KGHDR and CDR2 SFDVKD. V dropped 3 bases and J dropped 4 bases, with 2 bases sitting between them. The CDR3 covers 11 residues. The CDR3 DNA sequence: TGTGCCACCAGTGATATAGAGACCCAGTACTTC. Translation gives CATSDIETQYF.